The T cell receptor beta chain under discussion was sequenced for a study of blood T cell repertoires in COVID-19. As for the study in general: The origin of the acute and convalescent COVID-19 samples was the United States, Italy and Spain.

As originally analysed: By means of reference gene primer amplification, nucleated cell counts were estimated. The table came from immunoSEQ multiplex PCR; TCRdb's copy has only in-frame clones and leaves some out. That table furnishes V, J and clone size, whereas the DNA furnished D and trimming. The repertoire holds about 400,000 clones, more than 85% seen once, with over 2.5% in the top ten. The CDR3 is 13 amino acids. Looked up from germline, CDR1 is KGHDR and CDR2 is SFDVKD. Trimming stripped 5 bases from V and 4 bases from J, with 10 bases between. Sequencing was carried out using peripheral blood. This clonotype was sampled from a human donor in a cohort sampled during active COVID-19. The V and J genes are TRBV24-1 and TRBJ1-2, with D perhaps TRBD1 (5 bases). CDR3 nucleotide sequence: TGTGCCACCAGTGGAGGGGACTTCTATGGCTACACCTTC. Translating it yields CATSGGDFYGYTF.